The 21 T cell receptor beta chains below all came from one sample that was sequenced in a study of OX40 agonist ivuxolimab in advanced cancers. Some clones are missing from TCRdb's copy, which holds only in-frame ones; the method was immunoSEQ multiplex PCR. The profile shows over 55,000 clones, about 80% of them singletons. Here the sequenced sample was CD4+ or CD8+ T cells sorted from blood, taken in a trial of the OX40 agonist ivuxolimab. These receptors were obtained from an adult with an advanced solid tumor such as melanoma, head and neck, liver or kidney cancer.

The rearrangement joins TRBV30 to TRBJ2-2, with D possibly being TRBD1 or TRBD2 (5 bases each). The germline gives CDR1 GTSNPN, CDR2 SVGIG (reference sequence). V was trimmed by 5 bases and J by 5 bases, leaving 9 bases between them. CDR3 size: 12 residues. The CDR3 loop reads CAWPGQTGELFF. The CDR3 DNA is TGTGCCTGGCCGGGGCAGACCGGGGAGCTGTTTTTT.

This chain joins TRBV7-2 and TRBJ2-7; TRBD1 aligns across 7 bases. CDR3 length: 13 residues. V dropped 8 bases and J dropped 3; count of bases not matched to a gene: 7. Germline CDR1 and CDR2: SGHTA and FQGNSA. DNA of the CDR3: TGTGCCAGCGGCCACAGGGGCCTCTACGAGCAGTACTTC. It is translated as CASGHRGLYEQYF.

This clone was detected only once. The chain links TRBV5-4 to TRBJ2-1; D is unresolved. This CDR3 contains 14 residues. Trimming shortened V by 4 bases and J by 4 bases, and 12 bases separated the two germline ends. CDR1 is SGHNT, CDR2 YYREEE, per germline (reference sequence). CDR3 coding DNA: TGTGCCAGCAGCGCTGGCGCGGATTACAATGAGCAGTTCTTC. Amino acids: CASSAGADYNEQFF.

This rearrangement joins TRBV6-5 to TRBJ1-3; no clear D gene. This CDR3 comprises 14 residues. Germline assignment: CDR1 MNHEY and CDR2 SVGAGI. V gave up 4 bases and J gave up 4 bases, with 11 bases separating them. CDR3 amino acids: CASSLVGSGNTIYF. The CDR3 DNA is TGTGCCAGCAGTTTGGTAGGGTCCGGAAACACCATATATTTT.

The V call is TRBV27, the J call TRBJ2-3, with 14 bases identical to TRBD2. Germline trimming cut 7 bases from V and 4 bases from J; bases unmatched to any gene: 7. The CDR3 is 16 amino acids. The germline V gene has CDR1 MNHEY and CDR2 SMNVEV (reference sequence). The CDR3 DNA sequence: TGTGCCAGCACCCCGACTAGCGGGGGGGCAGCAGATACGCAGTATTTT. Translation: CASTPTSGGAADTQYF.

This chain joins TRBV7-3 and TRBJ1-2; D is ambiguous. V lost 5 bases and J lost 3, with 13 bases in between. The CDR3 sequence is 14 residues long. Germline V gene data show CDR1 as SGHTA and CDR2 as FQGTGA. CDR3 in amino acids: CASSANPGYYGYTF. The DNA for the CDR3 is TGTGCCAGCAGCGCAAACCCCGGGTACTATGGCTACACCTTC. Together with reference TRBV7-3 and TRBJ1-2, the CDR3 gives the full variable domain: GAGVSQTPSNKVTEKGKYVELRCDPISGHTALYWYRQSLGQGPEFLIYFQGTGAADDSGLPNDRFFAVRPEGSVSTLKIQRTERGDSAVYLCASSANPGYYGYTFGSGTRLTVV.

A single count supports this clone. The CDR3 nucleotides are TGTGCCAGCAGTGGAAGGGGCCGCACTGAAGCTTTCTTT. Protein: CASSGRGRTEAFF. This chain links TRBV27 with TRBJ1-1; a possible D gene is TRBD1 (5 bases). Trimming shortened V by 5 bases and J by 4 bases, and 11 bases separated the two germline ends. CDR3 length: 13 residues. Germline V gene sequence: CDR1 MNHEY, CDR2 SMNVEV (reference sequence).

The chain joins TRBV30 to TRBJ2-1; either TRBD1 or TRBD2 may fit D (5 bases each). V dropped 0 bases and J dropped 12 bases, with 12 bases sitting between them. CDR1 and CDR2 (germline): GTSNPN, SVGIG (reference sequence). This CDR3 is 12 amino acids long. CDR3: CAWSVRGDLQFF. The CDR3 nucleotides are TGTGCCTGGAGTGTACGGGGCGACTTGCAGTTCTTC.

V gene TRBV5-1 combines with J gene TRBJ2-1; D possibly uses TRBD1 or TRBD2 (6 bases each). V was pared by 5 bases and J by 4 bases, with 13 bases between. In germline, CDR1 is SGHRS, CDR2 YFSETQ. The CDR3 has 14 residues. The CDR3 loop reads CASRGASEYNEQFF. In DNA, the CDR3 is TGCGCCAGCAGGGGGGCTAGCGAGTACAATGAGCAGTTCTTC.

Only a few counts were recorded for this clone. The CDR3 DNA sequence: TGCAGTGCAAGGGGGGAGAGGGCGCAGTATTTT. Encoded protein: CSARGERAQYF. The rearrangement uses TRBV20-1 and TRBJ2-3; D is perhaps TRBD1 or TRBD2 (6 bases each). Trimming left V 6 bases short and J 10 bases short, with 14 bases between. CDR3 length: 11 amino acids. CDR1 and CDR2 from the germline V gene are DFQATT and SNEGSKA (reference sequence).

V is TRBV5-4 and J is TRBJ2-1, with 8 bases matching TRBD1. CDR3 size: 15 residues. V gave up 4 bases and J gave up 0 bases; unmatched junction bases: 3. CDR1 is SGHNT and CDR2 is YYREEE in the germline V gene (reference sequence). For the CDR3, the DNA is TGTGCCAGCAGCGAGGGACAGGACTCCTACAATGAGCAGTTCTTC. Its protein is CASSEGQDSYNEQFF.

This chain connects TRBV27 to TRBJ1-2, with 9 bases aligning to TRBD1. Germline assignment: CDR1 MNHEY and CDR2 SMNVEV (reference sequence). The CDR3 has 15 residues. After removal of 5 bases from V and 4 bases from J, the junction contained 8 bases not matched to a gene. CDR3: CASSQQKTGGYGYTF. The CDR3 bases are TGTGCCAGCAGTCAACAAAAGACAGGGGGCTATGGCTACACCTTC.

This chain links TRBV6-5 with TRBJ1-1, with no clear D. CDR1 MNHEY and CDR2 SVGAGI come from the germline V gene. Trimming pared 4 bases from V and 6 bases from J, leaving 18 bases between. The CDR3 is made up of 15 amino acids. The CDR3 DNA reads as TGTGCCAGCAGTTCCTGGACGAGCGGGAGTGCTGAAGCTTTCTTT. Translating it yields CASSSWTSGSAEAFF.

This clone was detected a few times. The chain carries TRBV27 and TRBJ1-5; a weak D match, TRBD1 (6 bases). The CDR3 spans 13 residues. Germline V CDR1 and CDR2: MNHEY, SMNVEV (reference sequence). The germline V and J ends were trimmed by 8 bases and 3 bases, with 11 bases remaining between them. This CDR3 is CASRQGTNQPQHF. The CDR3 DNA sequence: TGTGCCAGCCGTCAGGGGACCAATCAGCCCCAGCATTTT.

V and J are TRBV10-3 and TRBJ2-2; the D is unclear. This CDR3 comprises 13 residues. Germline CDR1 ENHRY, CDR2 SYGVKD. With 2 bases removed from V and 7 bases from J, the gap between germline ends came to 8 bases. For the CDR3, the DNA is TGTGCCATCAGTGAGAATTTTGGCGGGGAGCTGTTTTTT. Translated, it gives CAISENFGGELFF.

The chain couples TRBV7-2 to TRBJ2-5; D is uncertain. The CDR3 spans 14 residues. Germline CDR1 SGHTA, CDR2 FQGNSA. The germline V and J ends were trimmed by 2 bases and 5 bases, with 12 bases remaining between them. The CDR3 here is CASSLRSNRETQYF. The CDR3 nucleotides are TGTGCCAGCAGCTTAAGGTCCAATCGGGAGACCCAGTACTTC.

CDR3 region: CASSPPSRDGYTF. CDR3 bases: TGTGCCAGCTCACCCCCCTCGAGGGACGGCTACACCTTC. This chain connects TRBV18 to TRBJ1-2; weak D call: TRBD1 (5 bases). CDR1 and CDR2 from the germline V gene are KGHSH and LQKENI. The ends were cut back, 3 bases at V and 8 bases at J, with 13 bases in the middle. This CDR3 is built from 13 residues.

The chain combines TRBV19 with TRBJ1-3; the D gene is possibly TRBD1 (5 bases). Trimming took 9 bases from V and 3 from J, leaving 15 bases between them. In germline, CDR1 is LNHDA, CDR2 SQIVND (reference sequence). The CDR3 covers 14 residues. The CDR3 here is CASLRRGDGNTIYF. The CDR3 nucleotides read TGTGCCAGCCTGCGGCGGGGGGATGGAAACACCATATATTTT.

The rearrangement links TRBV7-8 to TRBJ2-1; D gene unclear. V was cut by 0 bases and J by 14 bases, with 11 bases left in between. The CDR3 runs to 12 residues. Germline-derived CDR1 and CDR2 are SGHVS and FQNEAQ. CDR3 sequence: CASSLAGLREFF. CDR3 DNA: TGTGCCAGCAGCTTAGCCGGTCTTAGGGAGTTCTTC.

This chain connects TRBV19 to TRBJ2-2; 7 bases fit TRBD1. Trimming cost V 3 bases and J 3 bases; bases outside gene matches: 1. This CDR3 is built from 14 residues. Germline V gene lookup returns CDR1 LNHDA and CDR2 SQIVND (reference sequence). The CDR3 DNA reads TGTGCCAGTAGTATGAGGGGGCACACCGGGGAGCTGTTTTTT. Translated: CASSMRGHTGELFF.

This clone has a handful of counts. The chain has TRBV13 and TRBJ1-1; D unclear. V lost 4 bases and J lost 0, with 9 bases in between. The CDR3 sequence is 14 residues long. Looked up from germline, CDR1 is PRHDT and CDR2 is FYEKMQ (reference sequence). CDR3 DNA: TGTGCCAGCAGCTCTCAGGCGTTGAACACTGAAGCTTTCTTT. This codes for CASSSQALNTEAFF.